The 26 T cell receptor beta chains given below trace back to one sample, sequenced in a study of shared clonotypes between healthy human individuals. This table comes from immunoSEQ multiplex PCR, and its TCRdb copy is limited to in-frame clones, with some not included. The table lists fewer than 850,000 clones, around 96% of them singletons. CD45RO-negative, CCR7-positively selected cells formed the naive CD8 fraction, excluding terminally differentiated effector memory CD45RA+ cells. Sequencing was done on a sample of naive CD8+ T cells sorted from blood. These receptor sequences come from a man in his thirties or forties in good health.

The CDR3 region has the DNA TGTGCCAGCAGCCCGAATAGAGCTGAGCAGTTCTTC. As protein: CASSPNRAEQFF. V usage is TRBV7-6 and J usage is TRBJ2-1; D remains ambiguous. Trimming took 5 bases from V and 9 from J, leaving 11 bases between them. The CDR3 has 12 amino acids. CDR1 and CDR2 from the germline V gene are SGHVS and FNYEAQ.

This clone was seen only once. V is TRBV5-1 and J is TRBJ1-5, with D uncertain. This CDR3 contains 14 residues. Trimming removed 4 bases from V and 5 bases from J, with 13 bases in between. Germline V gives CDR1 SGHRS, CDR2 YFSETQ. The CDR3 loop reads CASSPIAGYQPQHF. Written as DNA, the CDR3 is TGCGCCAGCAGCCCAATAGCGGGGTATCAGCCCCAGCATTTT. Full variable domain (remainder filled in from reference TRBV5-1 and TRBJ1-5): KAGVTQTPRYLIKTRGQQVTLSCSPISGHRSVSWYQQTPGQGLQFLFEYFSETQRNKGNFPGRFSGRQFSNSRSEMNVSTLELGDSALYLCASSPIAGYQPQHFGDGTRLSIL.

This chain uses TRBV7-2 with TRBJ2-7; D is uncertain. V dropped 1 base and J dropped 2 bases, with 9 bases sitting between them. CDR3 size: 14 residues. Looked up from germline, CDR1 is SGHTA and CDR2 is FQGNSA. The CDR3 protein is CASSLGGNTYEQYF. The CDR3 DNA sequence: TGTGCCAGCAGCTTAGGAGGTAATACCTACGAGCAGTACTTC.

The gene calls are TRBV19 and TRBJ2-3; D not resolved. Germline V gene data show CDR1 as LNHDA and CDR2 as SQIVND (reference sequence). Trimming removed 4 bases from V and 8 bases from J, with 13 bases in between. This CDR3 has 13 residues. Here the CDR3 reads CASSTFDLTTQYF. CDR3 DNA: TGTGCCAGTAGTACCTTCGACCTAACTACGCAGTATTTT.

This rearrangement joins TRBV25-1 to TRBJ2-3; unclear D gene. From germline, CDR1 is MGHDK and CDR2 SYGVNS. The CDR3 is 13 residues long. V was pared by 4 bases and J by 4 bases, with 9 bases between. CDR3 sequence reads: CASSGVLSDTQYF. The CDR3 DNA follows: TGTGCCAGCAGTGGGGTCCTTTCAGATACGCAGTATTTT.

The rearrangement joins TRBV7-9 to TRBJ2-7; D might be TRBD1 (5 bases). V was trimmed by 5 bases and J by 6 bases, leaving 11 bases between them. This CDR3 contains 12 residues. Germline-derived CDR1 and CDR2 are SEHNR and FQNEAQ (reference sequence). The CDR3 loop is CASSPGSFEQYF. CDR3 in DNA: TGTGCCAGCAGCCCAGGGTCATTCGAGCAGTACTTC.

The V call is TRBV5-1, the J call TRBJ2-1; TRBD1 is a possible D gene (5 bases). The CDR3 totals 16 residues. Germline assignment: CDR1 SGHRS and CDR2 YFSETQ. V was cut by 2 bases and J by 6 bases, with 18 bases left in between. This CDR3 reads CASSFMDKYIGNEQFF. The CDR3 DNA sequence: TGCGCCAGCAGCTTCATGGACAAATATATAGGCAATGAGCAGTTCTTC.

The V and J genes are TRBV5-1 and TRBJ2-5; D may match TRBD1 or TRBD2 (5 bases each). The V gene lost 4 bases and the J gene lost 5 bases, with 18 bases spanning the gap. Per germline, CDR1 SGHRS and CDR2 YFSETQ. CDR3 length: 15 amino acids. In DNA, the CDR3 is TGCGCCAGCAGCCTGGGGACCACAAATGGGGAGACCCAGTACTTC. Protein: CASSLGTTNGETQYF.

This rearrangement joins TRBV19 to TRBJ2-3, with D unclear. Trimming removed 4 bases from V and 1 base from J, with 12 bases in between. The CDR3 is 15 residues long. The V gene's germline CDR1 is LNHDA and CDR2 SQIVND (reference sequence). The CDR3 bases are TGTGCCAGTAGTAAGGTGCTGAGTGGCACAGATACGCAGTATTTT. It translates to CASSKVLSGTDTQYF.

The chain recombines TRBV27 with TRBJ2-5; unclear D gene. Germline CDR1 reads MNHEY; CDR2 reads SMNVEV (reference sequence). With 2 bases removed from V and 0 bases from J, the gap between germline ends came to 7 bases. The CDR3 has 14 amino acids. CDR3 region: CASSLLQNQETQYF. In DNA form, the CDR3 reads TGTGCCAGCAGTTTACTTCAGAACCAAGAGACCCAGTACTTC.

This chain joins TRBV29-1 and TRBJ2-7, with D hard to call. The germline V and J ends were trimmed by 4 bases and 5 bases, with 18 bases remaining between them. The length of the CDR3 is 14 residues. Per germline, CDR1 SQVTM and CDR2 ANQGSEA. This chain's CDR3 is CSVGVGSRSDEQYF. The CDR3 DNA reads TGCAGCGTTGGAGTCGGTAGCAGGAGCGACGAGCAGTACTTC.

The rearrangement uses TRBV7-9 and TRBJ2-3; the match to TRBD2 covers 11 bases. V shed 5 bases and J 3 bases; nucleotides not matched to a gene: 4. The germline V gene has CDR1 SEHNR and CDR2 FQNEAQ (reference sequence). The CDR3 runs 15 residues. The CDR3 DNA is TGTGCCAGCAGCCCCCGACTAGCGGGGACAGATACGCAGTATTTT. Its translation: CASSPRLAGTDTQYF.

The chain employs TRBV9 and TRBJ2-7; D is possibly TRBD1 (7 bases). The germline CDR1 and CDR2 sequences are SGDLS and YYNGEE. Between the trimmed V and J ends, which lost 3 bases and 3 bases, there was a span of 16 bases. The CDR3 runs 15 residues. As DNA, the CDR3 is TGTGCCAGCAGCGAGGCCGCGGGACAGCACTACGAGCAGTACTTC. Protein sequence: CASSEAAGQHYEQYF. The variable domain in full, with the rest retrieved from reference TRBV9 and TRBJ2-7, is DSGVTQTPKHLITATGQRVTLRCSPRSGDLSVYWYQQSLDQGLQFLIQYYNGEERAKGNILERFSAQQFPDLHSELNLSSLELGDSALYFCASSEAAGQHYEQYFGPGTRLTVT.

This clone was detected once. The chain has TRBV5-6 and TRBJ2-2; 9 positions agree with TRBD1. The CDR3 is 14 amino acids. V lost 4 bases and J lost 5; bases outside the gene matches: 3. In germline, CDR1 is SGHDT, CDR2 YYEEEE. The CDR3 here is CASSTGTGTGELFF. The DNA for the CDR3 is TGTGCCAGCAGCACCGGGACAGGGACCGGGGAGCTGTTTTTT.

The CDR3 sequence is CSVHQIEQDGLVRYNEQFF. As DNA, the CDR3 is TGCAGCGTTCACCAAATTGAACAGGACGGCCTGGTACGGTACAATGAGCAGTTCTTC. J is TRBJ2-1 and V is TRBV29-1; TRBD1 is a possible D gene (5 bases). The CDR3 contains 19 residues. The germline gives CDR1 SQVTM, CDR2 ANQGSEA. V lost 5 bases and J lost 4, with 30 bases in between.

The J gene is TRBJ2-7, the V gene TRBV27; 7 bases are a match to TRBD2. Per the germline V gene, CDR1 is MNHEY and CDR2 is SMNVEV (reference sequence). The CDR3 sequence is 14 residues long. Losses at the gene ends were 3 bases for V and 12 bases for J; bases not matched to a gene: 14. CDR3 nucleotide sequence: TGTGCCAGCAGTTTTGTGGGAGGGCCCAATCATTGGTACTTC. Protein product: CASSFVGGPNHWYF.

This clone was seen a handful of times. V and J are TRBV6-5 and TRBJ1-5; D is unclear. CDR1 and CDR2 from the germline V gene are MNHEY and SVGAGI. The CDR3 runs to 14 residues. The ends were cut back, 8 bases at V and 0 bases at J, with 11 bases in the middle. DNA for the CDR3: TGTGCCAGCTCCCCCGTATATAGCAATCAGCCCCAGCATTTT. Translation: CASSPVYSNQPQHF.

The chain has TRBV6-6 and TRBJ2-7; D gene ambiguous. Germline V lookup: CDR1 MNHNY, CDR2 SVGAGI (reference sequence). The CDR3 covers 12 residues. Trimming left V 5 bases short and J 3 bases short, with 8 bases between. In DNA, the CDR3 is TGTGCCAGCAGTACGACACGCTACGAGCAGTACTTC. Protein: CASSTTRYEQYF.

The chain joins TRBV11-2 to TRBJ2-5, with D perhaps given as TRBD1 or TRBD2 (5 bases each). CDR1 is SGHAT and CDR2 is FQNNGV in the germline V gene. CDR3 length: 15 residues. Trimming pared 1 base from V and 5 bases from J, leaving 14 bases between. The CDR3 spells CASSLGPVWGETQYF. The CDR3 region has the DNA TGTGCCAGCAGCTTAGGGCCGGTGTGGGGGGAGACCCAGTACTTC. Drawing the rest from reference TRBV11-2 and TRBJ2-5, the complete variable domain is EAGVAQSPRYKIIEKRQSVAFWCNPISGHATLYWYQQILGQGPKLLIQFQNNGVVDDSQLPKDRFSAERLKGVDSTLKIQPAKLEDSAVYLCASSLGPVWGETQYFGPGTRLLVL.

This chain links TRBV5-1 with TRBJ2-1; D is undetermined. The CDR3 has 15 residues. The germline V gene has CDR1 SGHRS and CDR2 YFSETQ. V lost 2 bases and J 7 bases, leaving 16 bases between the germline ends. CDR3 in DNA: TGCGCCAGCAGCTTTGGGTACGGAGAACGGAATGAGCAGTTCTTC. Its translation is CASSFGYGERNEQFF.

This clone was counted a single time. This sequence joins TRBV15 and TRBJ2-2; TRBD2 aligns across 7 bases. The CDR3 is 16 amino acids. Per the germline V gene, CDR1 is LNHNV and CDR2 is YYDKDF (reference sequence). The trim removed 3 bases at V and 4 bases at J, leaving 8 bases unmatched. The CDR3 protein is CATSSVSGMSTGELFF. In DNA, the CDR3 is TGTGCCACCAGCAGTGTAAGCGGGATGAGCACCGGGGAGCTGTTTTTT.

CDR3 in amino acids: CATSRVGKTGIAKNIQYF. The CDR3 nucleotides read TGTGCCACCAGCAGAGTGGGGAAGACAGGGATAGCCAAAAACATTCAGTACTTC. This sequence joins TRBV15 and TRBJ2-4; 7 nucleotides match TRBD1. Germline V gene data show CDR1 as LNHNV and CDR2 as YYDKDF (reference sequence). Losses at the gene ends were 1 base for V and 0 bases for J; bases not matched to a gene: 9. This CDR3 has 18 amino acids.

The chain recombines TRBV15 with TRBJ1-1; D is undetermined. The CDR3 has 13 residues. The germline gives CDR1 LNHNV, CDR2 YYDKDF (reference sequence). Trimming left V 3 bases short and J 4 bases short, with 9 bases between. CDR3 residues: CATSSTQVTEAFF. The CDR3 DNA reads TGTGCCACCAGCAGTACGCAGGTCACTGAAGCTTTCTTT.

The rearrangement uses TRBV4-1 and TRBJ1-3, with 7 bases that match TRBD1. The J segment lost 3 bases and the V segment lost 0 bases, leaving 8 bases of the junction unmatched. This CDR3 is built from 17 residues. Germline CDR1 is MGHRA and CDR2 is YSYEKL. This chain's CDR3 is CASSQDPPTGSGNTIYF. CDR3 bases: TGCGCCAGCAGCCAAGATCCCCCGACAGGGAGTGGAAACACCATATATTTT.

The chain uses TRBV12-5 and TRBJ2-1, with D uncertain. The V end was cut by 1 base, the J end by 4 bases, with 5 bases between. The CDR3 has 13 residues. Germline assignment: CDR1 LGHNT and CDR2 FRNRAP. In DNA, the CDR3 is TGTGCTAGTGGTTTGGGACGGTACAATGAGCAGTTCTTC. Its translation is CASGLGRYNEQFF.

This chain links TRBV7-9 with TRBJ1-5; 10 bases agree with TRBD1. Looked up from germline, CDR1 is SEHNR and CDR2 is FQNEAQ (reference sequence). The CDR3 runs to 15 residues. Trimming took 4 bases from V and 2 from J; bases not matched to a gene: 2. CDR3 nucleotides: TGTGCCAGCAGCTCCGGGACAGGGGGCAATCAGCCCCAGCATTTT. Amino acids: CASSSGTGGNQPQHF.